The 27 T cell receptor beta chains below were found in one sample sequenced in a study of T cells after yellow fever vaccination. TCRdb recomputed calls from the 5' RACE reads with MiXCR, one row per CDR3 protein. The sample has some 670,000 distinct CDR3 sequences, 10% to 15% seen once. The specimen comprised PBMCs, sampled on the day of the yellow fever booster vaccination. Receptors were obtained from a man younger than 40 who received the YFV17D yellow fever vaccine.

This clonotype was counted only a few times. The chain uses TRBV19 and TRBJ2-7; D unresolved. With 3 bases removed from V and 2 bases from J, the gap between germline ends came to 11 bases. Germline CDR1 and CDR2: LNHDA and SQIVND (reference sequence). This CDR3 has 14 amino acids. CDR3 coding DNA: TGTGCCAGTAGTATCGACGGCAGCACCTACGAGCAGTACTTC. Its translation is CASSIDGSTYEQYF. Using reference TRBV19 and TRBJ2-7 for the parts outside the CDR3, the full variable domain is DGGITQSPKYLFRKEGQNVTLSCEQNLNHDAMYWYRQDPGQGLRLIYYSQIVNDFQKGDIAEGYSVSREKKESFPLTVTSAQKNPTAFYLCASSIDGSTYEQYFGPGTRLTVT.

This clonotype came up a few times. The gene calls are TRBV5-1 and TRBJ2-7; TRBD1 agrees at 10 bases. V lost 0 bases and J lost 5; bases outside the gene matches: 2. Germline V gene sequence: CDR1 SGHRS, CDR2 YFSETQ. The length of the CDR3 is 14 residues. The DNA for the CDR3 is TGCGCCAGCAGCTTGGAGGGGACAGGGGACGAGCAGTACTTC. As protein: CASSLEGTGDEQYF. The full variable domain, rest sourced from reference TRBV5-1 and TRBJ2-7, is KAGVTQTPRYLIKTRGQQVTLSCSPISGHRSVSWYQQTPGQGLQFLFEYFSETQRNKGNFPGRFSGRQFSNSRSEMNVSTLELGDSALYLCASSLEGTGDEQYFGPGTRLTVT.

In this sample, this clonotype turned up a few times. The rearrangement links TRBV25-1 to TRBJ1-1; possibly TRBD1 for D (6 bases). The germline CDR1 and CDR2 sequences are MGHDK and SYGVNS. The ends were cut back, 2 bases at V and 1 base at J, with 8 bases in the middle. The CDR3 spans 14 residues. The CDR3 loop reads CASSEGGWNTEAFF. The DNA of the CDR3 is TGTGCCAGCAGTGAAGGGGGCTGGAACACTGAAGCTTTCTTT.

The chain employs TRBV20-1 and TRBJ2-3; D not certain. Germline lookup yields CDR1 DFQATT and CDR2 SNEGSKA (reference sequence). CDR3 size: 12 residues. V was cut by 6 bases and J by 1 base, with 8 bases left in between. The CDR3 region has the DNA TGCAGTGCCGAAAGCGGCACAGATACGCAGTATTTT. It translates to CSAESGTDTQYF.

The chain couples TRBV12-3 or TRBV12-4 to TRBJ2-5; either TRBD1 or TRBD2 may supply D (6 bases each). The CDR3 loop spans 13 amino acids. The germline V and J ends were trimmed by 8 bases and 2 bases, with 12 bases remaining between them. In DNA form, the CDR3 reads TGTGCCAGCCGCCGGGGGCGTCAAGAGACCCAGTACTTC. Translating it yields CASRRGRQETQYF.

The chain joins TRBV7-2 to TRBJ2-3; 7 bases align to TRBD1. The CDR3 consists of 15 residues. Germline V CDR1 and CDR2: SGHTA, FQGNSA. The V gene end was trimmed by 3 bases and the J gene end by 2 bases; junction bases not matched to a gene: 5. CDR3 residues: CASSFPGQLTDTQYF. The CDR3 DNA reads TGTGCCAGCAGCTTCCCGGGACAGCTCACAGATACGCAGTATTTT.

This clonotype has more than one count but fewer than ten. This sequence joins TRBV5-1 and TRBJ2-3; TRBD2 might be the D (5 bases). Germline values: CDR1 SGHRS, CDR2 YFSETQ. Trimming stripped 0 bases from V and 9 bases from J, with 14 bases between. The CDR3 loop spans 14 amino acids. The CDR3 DNA is TGCGCCAGCAGCTTGGGGACGGTGGAGGAGACGCAGTATTTT. Translation gives CASSLGTVEETQYF.

This clonotype was found a few times. The V call is TRBV2, the J call TRBJ2-1; 15 nucleotides match TRBD2. In germline, CDR1 is SNHLY, CDR2 FYNNEI. Trimming removed 4 bases from V and 9 bases from J; junction bases left unmatched: 7. The CDR3 runs 16 residues. The CDR3 region has the DNA TGTGCCAGCAGTGCGCGGGGACTAGCGGGAGGAACTGAGCAGTTCTTC. This gives the protein CASSARGLAGGTEQFF.

This clonotype turned up a few times. The chain joins TRBV20-1 to TRBJ2-7, with TRBD2 identical over 8 bases. V gave up 0 bases and J gave up 6 bases; unmatched junction bases: 4. The CDR3 is made up of 13 amino acids. Germline assignment: CDR1 DFQATT and CDR2 SNEGSKA (reference sequence). CDR3 in DNA: TGCAGTGCTAGAGATAGGCTAGCGGGCGAGCAGTACTTC. Translated, it gives CSARDRLAGEQYF.

This chain links TRBV6-2 or TRBV6-3 with TRBJ1-6; maybe TRBD1 (6 bases). The CDR3 sequence is 14 residues long. Trimming pared 6 bases from V and 5 bases from J, leaving 11 bases between. CDR1 MNHEY and CDR2 SVGEGT come from the germline V gene. Here the CDR3 reads CASRLTGDNSPLHF. For the CDR3, the DNA is TGTGCCAGCAGATTGACAGGAGATAATTCACCCCTCCACTTT.

This clonotype was seen more than once but under ten times. The chain is built from TRBV2 and TRBJ2-1; 8 positions agree with TRBD2. There are 14 residues in the CDR3. Losses at the gene ends were 8 bases for V and 7 bases for J; bases not matched to a gene: 10. Germline loops: CDR1 SNHLY, CDR2 FYNNEI. CDR3 amino acids: CASHSGSRGNEQFF. CDR3 nucleotide sequence: TGTGCCAGCCACAGCGGGAGTAGGGGGAATGAGCAGTTCTTC.

The V call is TRBV15, the J call TRBJ2-7; D might be TRBD1 (6 bases). Per germline, CDR1 LNHNV and CDR2 YYDKDF (reference sequence). The V and J ends lost 5 bases and 2 bases respectively, with 13 bases between them. The CDR3 has 14 residues. As DNA, the CDR3 is TGTGCCACCAGCCTACCGGGACAAGCCTACGAGCAGTACTTC. Its translation: CATSLPGQAYEQYF.

The V gene is TRBV6-2 or TRBV6-3, the J gene TRBJ2-1, with 12 bases identical to TRBD2. Germline V CDR1 and CDR2: MNHEY, SVGEGT. The CDR3 extends over 17 amino acids. The V gene end was trimmed by 7 bases and the J gene end by 9 bases; junction bases not matched to a gene: 16. The CDR3 bases are TGTGCCAGCACCCATCGGGCTAGCGGGAGGGCCCGGAGTGAGCAGTTCTTC. This codes for CASTHRASGRARSEQFF.

In this sample, this clonotype turned up a few times. This chain joins TRBV3-1 and TRBJ2-7, with 11 bases identical to TRBD2. Germline V lookup: CDR1 LGHDT, CDR2 YNNKEL (reference sequence). The ends lost 10 bases at V and 6 bases at J; junction bases unmatched: 8. The CDR3 runs to 13 residues. DNA for the CDR3: TGTGCCATCGGTGGGGGACTAGCGGCCGAGCAGTACTTC. This gives the protein CAIGGGLAAEQYF.

The chain employs TRBV12-3 or TRBV12-4 and TRBJ2-1; maybe TRBD1 (5 bases). Trimming took off 7 bases at V and 5 bases at J, with 18 bases between the two ends. This CDR3 is built from 15 residues. Here the CDR3 reads CASNSQGIGDNEQFF. CDR3 DNA sequence: TGTGCCAGCAATTCGCAGGGAATCGGCGACAATGAGCAGTTCTTC.

This clonotype has a count of ten or more. The chain uses TRBV20-1 and TRBJ2-3; D tentatively fits TRBD1 or TRBD2 (6 bases each). Trimming took 4 bases from V and 4 from J, leaving 15 bases between them. The germline gives CDR1 DFQATT, CDR2 SNEGSKA (reference sequence). The CDR3 is 14 residues long. This CDR3 is CSATGAGGPDTQYF. The CDR3 coding sequence is TGCAGTGCTACTGGGGCCGGGGGCCCAGATACGCAGTATTTT.

This clonotype appeared a few times. V usage is TRBV9 and J usage is TRBJ2-3, with a weak D call TRBD2 (5 bases). The CDR3 is 15 amino acids. The germline gives CDR1 SGDLS, CDR2 YYNGEE. Trimming took off 0 bases at V and 4 bases at J, with 12 bases between the two ends. CDR3 protein: CASSVATMRADTQYF. The DNA of the CDR3 is TGTGCCAGCAGCGTAGCTACGATGAGGGCAGATACGCAGTATTTT.

The gene calls are TRBV20-1 and TRBJ1-2; D is possibly TRBD1 (6 bases). The CDR3 consists of 13 residues. Germline V gene sequence: CDR1 DFQATT, CDR2 SNEGSKA (reference sequence). The V end lost 8 bases, the J end lost 2 bases, and 15 bases lay between the germline ends. The CDR3 loop reads CSPGPQGNYGYTF. The CDR3 coding sequence is TGCAGTCCAGGCCCACAGGGAAACTATGGCTACACCTTC.

This clonotype was observed a few times. The rearrangement joins TRBV5-1 to TRBJ2-1; D could derive from TRBD1 or TRBD2 (5 bases each). The V end was cut by 4 bases, the J end by 6 bases, with 11 bases between. This CDR3 is built from 13 residues. Germline values: CDR1 SGHRS, CDR2 YFSETQ. DNA of the CDR3: TGCGCCAGCAGCGTCGGGACCCGCAATGAGCAGTTCTTC. It codes for CASSVGTRNEQFF.

This clonotype has more than one count but fewer than ten. CDR3 sequence: CASSLVPSVNTGELFF. The CDR3 region has the DNA TGTGCCAGCAGTTTAGTCCCTAGTGTGAACACCGGGGAGCTGTTTTTT. This sequence joins TRBV12-3 or TRBV12-4 and TRBJ2-2; D gene ambiguous. CDR3 length: 16 residues. V was trimmed by 1 base and J by 1 base, leaving 10 bases between them.

This clonotype was detected only a few times. The chain has TRBV7-8 and TRBJ2-1; D not resolved. The CDR3 has 16 residues. CDR1 and CDR2 from the germline V gene are SGHVS and FQNEAQ. V lost 5 bases and J lost 5, with 19 bases in between. CDR3 amino acids: CASSHLSALENNEQFF. The CDR3 DNA follows: TGTGCCAGCAGCCACCTGTCAGCTCTCGAAAACAATGAGCAGTTCTTC.

This sequence joins TRBV29-1 and TRBJ1-2, with D possibly being TRBD1 (5 bases). With 2 bases removed from V and 2 bases from J, the gap between germline ends came to 6 bases. The CDR3 sequence is 12 residues long. Germline V gene data show CDR1 as SQVTM and CDR2 as ANQGSEA. CDR3 sequence: CSVERQNYGYTF. The DNA of the CDR3 is TGCAGCGTTGAAAGACAGAACTATGGCTACACCTTC.

The rearrangement uses TRBV11-1 and TRBJ2-2; D call uncertain. The CDR3 has 15 amino acids. V was pared by 1 base and J by 0 bases, with 6 bases between. Germline V CDR1 and CDR2: SGHAT, FQDESV (reference sequence). DNA of the CDR3: TGTGCCAGCAGCTTAGAGGCTTCGAACACCGGGGAGCTGTTTTTT. It specifies CASSLEASNTGELFF.

This clonotype was found a few times. This rearrangement joins TRBV12-5 to TRBJ2-3, with D possibly matching TRBD2 (5 bases). V lost 3 bases and J 6 bases, leaving 10 bases between the germline ends. The CDR3 runs to 13 residues. The germline V gene encodes CDR1 LGHNT and CDR2 FRNRAP. The CDR3 protein is CASGFEGRDTQYF. The CDR3 bases are TGTGCTAGTGGTTTTGAGGGCCGGGATACGCAGTATTTT.

The chain couples TRBV10-3 to TRBJ2-3; 11 nucleotides align to TRBD2. CDR1 and CDR2 from the germline V gene are ENHRY and SYGVKD. The CDR3 covers 14 residues. Trimming removed 6 bases from V and 1 base from J; junction bases left unmatched: 0. The CDR3 here is CAIRTSGGTDTQYF. Here the CDR3 DNA reads TGTGCCATCAGGACTAGCGGGGGCACAGATACGCAGTATTTT.

This clonotype was counted only a few times. No DNA is shown, since the ends of the CDR3 on it are uncertain; the CDR3 is the one TCRdb lists. The J gene is TRBJ2-1, the V gene TRBV2; the table assigns TRBD1, which was not confirmed against the DNA. Germline V gene data show CDR1 as SNHLY and CDR2 as FYNNEI. Inclusive of both ends, the CDR3 amounts to 16 amino acids. CDR3 amino acids: CASSTSGVGGHNEQFF.

This chain uses TRBV7-2 with TRBJ2-1; D not resolved. V was clipped by 3 bases and J by 8 bases, with 8 bases between them. CDR1 is SGHTA and CDR2 is FQGNSA in the germline V gene. The CDR3 is 12 residues long. Here the CDR3 reads CASSFLGYEQFF. As DNA, the CDR3 is TGTGCCAGCAGCTTCCTAGGGTATGAGCAGTTCTTC.